The next 28 T cell receptor beta chains were all read from a single sample in a study of control samples from healthy donors and cancer patients. TCRdb's copy holds only in-frame clones and misses some; the assay was immunoSEQ multiplex PCR. Of approximately 94,000 clones in the sample, just over 90% were seen once. Sequencing input: blood. These receptors came from a young woman in good health.

This clone was seen more than once but under ten times. The rearrangement uses TRBV4-1 and TRBJ2-3; 8 bases line up with TRBD2. V dropped 3 bases and J dropped 3; count of bases not matched to a gene: 11. This CDR3 comprises 17 residues. The germline V gene encodes CDR1 MGHRA and CDR2 YSYEKL. CDR3 DNA: TGCGCCAGCAGCCACTCGGGTACGGGAGGGCCTACAGATACGCAGTATTTT. Its protein is CASSHSGTGGPTDTQYF.

DNA of the CDR3: TGCAGCGTTGAATCCAGGGGGGCCAACTATGGCTACACCTTC. It translates to CSVESRGANYGYTF. The chain recombines TRBV29-1 with TRBJ1-2; 7 bases fit TRBD1. J was trimmed by 2 bases and V by 2 bases; bases with no gene match: 5. Germline CDR1 reads SQVTM; CDR2 reads ANQGSEA. The CDR3 sequence is 14 residues long.

The genes are TRBV19 and TRBJ1-1; possible D gene TRBD1, 5 bases. V dropped 4 bases and J dropped 4 bases, with 10 bases sitting between them. The germline V gene encodes CDR1 LNHDA and CDR2 SQIVND (reference sequence). CDR3 length: 13 amino acids. The CDR3 coding sequence is TGTGCCAGTAGTAGGGGCCTGGGCACTGAAGCTTTCTTT. As protein: CASSRGLGTEAFF. The full variable domain, in which reference TRBV19 and TRBJ1-1 provide the parts outside the CDR3, is DGGITQSPKYLFRKEGQNVTLSCEQNLNHDAMYWYRQDPGQGLRLIYYSQIVNDFQKGDIAEGYSVSREKKESFPLTVTSAQKNPTAFYLCASSRGLGTEAFFGQGTRLTVV.

This clone came up a few times. The gene calls are TRBV7-9 and TRBJ1-5, with 8 bases that match TRBD1. The CDR3 covers 14 residues. Trimming at V came to 7 bases and at J to 9 bases, leaving 11 bases not matched to a gene. Germline lookup yields CDR1 SEHNR and CDR2 FQNEAQ (reference sequence). CDR3 residues: CASTMGQAEGPQHF. Here the CDR3 DNA reads TGTGCCAGCACCATGGGACAGGCGGAGGGGCCCCAGCATTTT.

V usage is TRBV9 and J usage is TRBJ1-4, with D hard to call. Germline V lookup: CDR1 SGDLS, CDR2 YYNGEE. CDR3 length: 15 residues. V shed 3 bases and J shed 3 bases, with 12 bases lying between them. The CDR3 region is CASSAQGRANEKLFF. DNA for the CDR3: TGTGCCAGCAGCGCCCAAGGGAGGGCTAATGAAAAACTGTTTTTT.

This clone was recorded once. The chain employs TRBV5-1 and TRBJ2-1, with D hard to call. CDR1 and CDR2 (germline): SGHRS, YFSETQ. This CDR3 has 14 residues. Trimming took 0 bases from V and 7 from J, leaving 11 bases between them. CDR3 sequence (DNA): TGCGCCAGCAGCTTGGCCTACGGTTCAAATGAGCAGTTCTTC. Translating it yields CASSLAYGSNEQFF.

This clone was observed a single time. The chain joins TRBV7-9 to TRBJ1-4; no reliable D call. This CDR3 region has 15 residues. CDR1 SEHNR and CDR2 FQNEAQ come from the germline V gene (reference sequence). The V end lost 5 bases, the J end lost 4 bases, and 14 bases lay between the germline ends. The CDR3 protein is CASSPSAPYNEKLFF. CDR3 in DNA: TGTGCCAGCAGCCCCTCTGCACCGTATAATGAAAAACTGTTTTTT.

The genes are TRBV12-3 or TRBV12-4 and TRBJ1-1, with D unresolved. The V end lost 5 bases, the J end lost 10 bases, and 14 bases lay between the germline ends. The CDR3 is made up of 12 amino acids. The DNA for the CDR3 is TGTGCCAGCAGTCTAACTGACATAGCAGCTTTCTTT. Protein product: CASSLTDIAAFF.

This clone came up once. The CDR3 loop reads CASSLPGAGQQFF. The CDR3 coding sequence is TGTGCCAGCAGTCTACCTGGGGCTGGCCAGCAGTTCTTC. The chain couples TRBV6-6 to TRBJ2-1; a possible D gene is TRBD1 (5 bases). The germline V and J ends were trimmed by 5 bases and 11 bases, with 16 bases remaining between them. The CDR3 covers 13 residues. Germline CDR1 MNHNY, CDR2 SVGAGI (reference sequence).

The chain has TRBV7-6 and TRBJ2-3, with a weak D call TRBD1 (7 bases). CDR3 length: 14 residues. V lost 5 bases and J 6 bases, leaving 15 bases between the germline ends. CDR1 is SGHVS, CDR2 FNYEAQ, per germline. The CDR3 sequence is CASSQGGRRDTQYF. The CDR3 nucleotides are TGTGCCAGCAGCCAGGGGGGCAGGCGGGATACGCAGTATTTT.

In DNA form, the CDR3 reads TGTGCCAGCAGTTTGCTTAGGCCAAGGCGAAACACCGGGGAGCTGTTTTTT. Translating gives CASSLLRPRRNTGELFF. The chain has TRBV27 and TRBJ2-2, with D unresolved. Trimming pared 3 bases from V and 2 bases from J, leaving 16 bases between. Germline V gives CDR1 MNHEY, CDR2 SMNVEV (reference sequence). The CDR3 loop spans 17 amino acids.

The rearrangement uses TRBV2 and TRBJ1-4; D uncertain. Germline V lookup: CDR1 SNHLY, CDR2 FYNNEI. Trimming pared 7 bases from V and 5 bases from J, leaving 2 bases between. CDR3 length equals 10 residues. CDR3 nucleotide sequence: TGTGCCAGCAACAATGAAAAACTGTTTTTT. It is translated as CASNNEKLFF.

CDR3 residues: CASSSMTGYSNQPQHF. Here the CDR3 DNA reads TGTGCCAGCAGCTCAATGACAGGGTATAGCAATCAGCCCCAGCATTTT. This chain joins TRBV6-6 and TRBJ1-5, with 7 positions matching TRBD1. There are 16 residues in the CDR3. Germline CDR1 and CDR2: MNHNY and SVGAGI (reference sequence). J gave up 0 bases and V 6 bases, and 8 bases lay outside the gene matches.

This clone was found once. J is TRBJ1-4 and V is TRBV3-1 (or the pseudogene TRBV3-2); 7 bases map to TRBD1. The germline CDR1 and CDR2 sequences are LGHDT and YNNKEL (reference sequence). After removal of 3 bases from V and 4 bases from J, the junction contained 17 bases not matched to a gene. The length of the CDR3 is 19 residues. The CDR3 DNA reads TGTGCCAGCAGCCACCTAAGGGGGCCCAGGCCAGGGAGTAATGAAAAACTGTTTTTT. Protein product: CASSHLRGPRPGSNEKLFF.

The V and J genes are TRBV27 and TRBJ1-4; D is ambiguous. V dropped 1 base and J dropped 7 bases, with 13 bases sitting between them. The germline gives CDR1 MNHEY, CDR2 SMNVEV (reference sequence). The CDR3 is 15 residues long. The CDR3 is CASSLLPGLGEKLFF. Here the CDR3 DNA reads TGTGCCAGCAGTTTATTACCTGGTTTGGGTGAAAAACTGTTTTTT.

This clone was observed a few times. The V call is TRBV27, the J call TRBJ2-1; D unclear. Per germline, CDR1 MNHEY and CDR2 SMNVEV (reference sequence). The V end was cut by 8 bases, the J end by 6 bases, with 20 bases between. This CDR3 comprises 15 residues. The CDR3 spells CASFKRKGPSNEQFF. The CDR3 DNA reads TGTGCCAGCTTTAAGAGAAAAGGGCCGAGCAATGAGCAGTTCTTC.

The chain carries TRBV24-1 and TRBJ2-5; 12 bases match TRBD2. CDR1 is KGHDR and CDR2 is SFDVKD in the germline V gene. Unmatched junction bases numbered 3, after V lost 3 bases and J lost 5 bases. The CDR3 sequence is 15 residues long. CDR3 coding DNA: TGTGCCACCAGTGATCCAACTAGCGGGAGGGAGACCCAGTACTTC. Amino acid sequence: CATSDPTSGRETQYF.

This chain joins TRBV7-7 and TRBJ1-4; no reliable D call. This CDR3 comprises 13 residues. V lost 3 bases and J 4 bases, leaving 6 bases between the germline ends. Germline V gene data show CDR1 as SSHAT and CDR2 as FNYEAQ (reference sequence). CDR3 residues: CASSLSHNEKLFF. The CDR3 DNA reads TGTGCCAGCAGCTTGTCTCATAATGAAAAACTGTTTTTT.

The rearrangement uses TRBV28 and TRBJ1-3, with 7 bases that match TRBD1. CDR1 and CDR2 (germline): MDHEN, SYDVKM. V dropped 4 bases and J dropped 4; count of bases not matched to a gene: 10. This CDR3 comprises 16 residues. DNA of the CDR3: TGTGCCAGCAGTTCCCCCGGGACAGTGGACGGAAACACCATATATTTT. Its translation: CASSSPGTVDGNTIYF.

This chain links TRBV5-4 with TRBJ2-7; 7 bases fit TRBD1. With 5 bases clipped from V and 2 bases from J, the junction kept 4 bases outside the gene matches. Per the germline V gene, CDR1 is SGHNT and CDR2 is YYREEE (reference sequence). The CDR3 length is 13 residues. DNA of the CDR3: TGTGCCAGCAGTCAGACAGGGCCCTACGAGCAGTACTTC. It is translated as CASSQTGPYEQYF. The variable domain in full, completed from reference TRBV5-4 and TRBJ2-7, reads ETGVTQSPTHLIKTRGQQVTLRCSSQSGHNTVSWYQQALGQGPQFIFQYYREEENGRGNFPPRFSGLQFPNYSSELNVNALELDDSALYLCASSQTGPYEQYFGPGTRLTVT.

This chain connects TRBV10-3 to TRBJ1-6, with TRBD1 matching over 8 bases. Germline lookup yields CDR1 ENHRY and CDR2 SYGVKD. Trimming took 6 bases from V and 6 from J; bases not matched to a gene: 4. The CDR3 extends over 14 amino acids. The CDR3 reads CAISRTGSNSPLHF. The CDR3 region has the DNA TGTGCCATCAGCCGGACAGGGAGTAATTCACCCCTCCACTTT.

This chain connects TRBV3-1 (or the pseudogene TRBV3-2) to TRBJ1-2; maybe TRBD1 (6 bases). CDR3 length: 13 amino acids. V was pared by 5 bases and J by 6 bases, with 13 bases between. Per germline, CDR1 LGHDT and CDR2 YNNKEL (reference sequence). In nucleotides, the CDR3 is TGTGCCAGCAGCTCCACAGGGTCCCATGGCTACACCTTC. This codes for CASSSTGSHGYTF.

The chain couples TRBV10-3 to TRBJ2-7, with a weak D call TRBD1 (5 bases). V dropped 6 bases and J dropped 2 bases, with 17 bases sitting between them. Germline values: CDR1 ENHRY, CDR2 SYGVKD. The CDR3 contains 15 residues. The DNA of the CDR3 is TGTGCCATCAGGTCCGCAGACAGTAGTGCCTACGAGCAGTACTTC. This translates into CAIRSADSSAYEQYF.

This clone was counted between two and nine times. V and J are TRBV6-5 and TRBJ1-1, with D maybe TRBD1 (5 bases). The CDR3 totals 14 residues. Germline V gene sequence: CDR1 MNHEY, CDR2 SVGAGI. V was pared by 8 bases and J by 0 bases, with 13 bases between. Written as DNA, the CDR3 is TGTGCCAGCCCCTCGGGGCGGATGAACACTGAAGCTTTCTTT. Its protein is CASPSGRMNTEAFF.

CDR3 bases: TGTGCCACGCTATACACAGATACGCAGTATTTT. Its protein is CATLYTDTQYF. The gene calls are TRBV27 and TRBJ2-3; no reliable D call. CDR1 and CDR2 (germline): MNHEY, SMNVEV (reference sequence). Trimming removed 10 bases from V and 2 bases from J, with 7 bases in between. The CDR3 contains 11 residues.

The genes are TRBV28 and TRBJ2-3; tentative D call: TRBD1 (7 bases). The V end lost 6 bases, the J end lost 3 bases, and 10 bases lay between the germline ends. From germline, CDR1 is MDHEN and CDR2 SYDVKM. This CDR3 comprises 13 residues. The chain's CDR3 is CASRPGGTDTQYF. The CDR3 DNA sequence: TGTGCCAGCAGGCCAGGGGGGACAGATACGCAGTATTTT.

The V and J genes are TRBV20-1 and TRBJ1-1; no reliable D call. In germline, CDR1 is DFQATT, CDR2 SNEGSKA (reference sequence). The length of the CDR3 is 11 residues. Trimming took off 2 bases at V and 3 bases at J, with 4 bases between the two ends. The CDR3 spells CSARPHTEAFF. The CDR3 bases are TGCAGTGCTAGACCGCACACTGAAGCTTTCTTT.

The V call is TRBV6-1, the J call TRBJ1-3, with 7 bases fitting TRBD1. V shed 6 bases and J 0 bases; nucleotides not matched to a gene: 5. Germline assignment: CDR1 MNHNS and CDR2 SASEGT. The CDR3 sequence is 15 residues long. The CDR3, as DNA: TGTGCCAGCAGCCGGGACAGATCCTCTGGAAACACCATATATTTT. Amino acid sequence: CASSRDRSSGNTIYF.